This T cell receptor beta chain was recovered during a study of blood T cell repertoires in COVID-19. In the study overall: Sources were T cells, B-cell-depleted T cells, or PBMCs; the material itself was cDNA or gDNA.

This clone was observed a few times. Original analysis: Amplifying reference gene primers gave estimates of nucleated cell counts. Clones were read by immunoSEQ multiplex PCR, and TCRdb kept only the in-frame ones, dropping some. That table furnishes V, J and clone size, whereas the DNA furnished D and trimming. The sample yields 300,000 or so clones, around nine tenths seen once. This CDR3 comprises 14 residues. Germline V gene data show CDR1 as LNHDA and CDR2 as SQIVND (reference sequence). V lost 5 bases and J lost 3; bases outside the gene matches: 7. What was sequenced was peripheral blood. This receptor was obtained from a man between 70 and 80 years old with acute or convalescent COVID-19. The rearrangement uses TRBV19 and TRBJ2-7; 7 bases align to TRBD1. The CDR3 loop reads CASSVGTEDYEQYF. In DNA form, the CDR3 reads TGTGCCAGTAGTGTAGGGACAGAGGACTACGAGCAGTACTTC.